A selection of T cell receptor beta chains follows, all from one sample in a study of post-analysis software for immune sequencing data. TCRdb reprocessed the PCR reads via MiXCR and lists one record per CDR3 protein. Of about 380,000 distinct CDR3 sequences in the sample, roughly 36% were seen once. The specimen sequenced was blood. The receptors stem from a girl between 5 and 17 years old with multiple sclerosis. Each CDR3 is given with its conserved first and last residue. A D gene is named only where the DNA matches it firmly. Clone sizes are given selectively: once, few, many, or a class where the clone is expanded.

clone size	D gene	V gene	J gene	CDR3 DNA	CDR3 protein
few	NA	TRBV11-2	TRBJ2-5	TGTGCCAGCAGCCGAGGGGGGGCTGGAAAGACCCAGTACTTC	CASSRGGAGKTQYF
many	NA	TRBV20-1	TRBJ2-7	TGCAGTGCTAGAGGCCTCGGCTACTACGAGCAGTACTTC	CSARGLGYYEQYF
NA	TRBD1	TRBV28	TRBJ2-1	TGTGCCAGCAGTAACCACGACTTCCGGACAGGGGGAGGCCATGAGCAGTTCTTC	CASSNHDFRTGGGHEQFF
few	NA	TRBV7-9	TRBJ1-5	TGTGCCAGCAGCTTAGCGGTGGCAGGGCGAAGCAATCAGCCCCAGCATTTT	CASSLAVAGRSNQPQHF
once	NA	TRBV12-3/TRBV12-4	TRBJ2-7	TGTGCCAGCAGTTTAGCCTTACAGTTGGGGATGAGTGGCGAGCAGTACTTC	CASSLALQLGMSGEQYF
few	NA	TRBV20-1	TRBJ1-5	TGCAGTGCCCTTGGACAGTTCAATCAGCCCCAGCATTTT	CSALGQFNQPQHF
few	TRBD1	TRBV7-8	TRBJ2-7	TGTGCCAGCAGCCCTTCTCGGGACAGAGCCTACGAGCAGTACTTC	CASSPSRDRAYEQYF
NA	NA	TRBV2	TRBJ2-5	TGTGCCAGCTTACCTACGAACCAAGAGACCCAGTACTTC	CASLPTNQETQYF
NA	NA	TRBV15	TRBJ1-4	TGTGCCACCAGCAGACGTGAGGCACTGGAAAAACTGTTTTTT	CATSRREALEKLFF
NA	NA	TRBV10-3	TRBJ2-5	TGTGCCATCAGTGAGTCGACAGGTGGAGAGACCCAGTACTTC	CAISESTGGETQYF
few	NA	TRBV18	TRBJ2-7	TGTGCCAGCTCGAGACAGACCTACGAGCAGTACTTC	CASSRQTYEQYF
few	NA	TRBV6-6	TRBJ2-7	TGTGCCAGCAGTTACTCGATGGACGGGGTAACTACCTACGAGCAGTACTTC	CASSYSMDGVTTYEQYF
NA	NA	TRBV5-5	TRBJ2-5	TGTGCCAGCAGCTTGACTGTTCGGTCTTCAGGAGAGACCCAGTACTTC	CASSLTVRSSGETQYF
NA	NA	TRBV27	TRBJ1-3	TGTGCCAGCACCGACAGGTGGCTCGGAGGAAACACCATATATTTT	CASTDRWLGGNTIYF
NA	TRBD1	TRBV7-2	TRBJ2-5	TGTGCCAGCAGCTCGGACAGGCGAGCGGAGACCCAGTACTTC	CASSSDRRAETQYF
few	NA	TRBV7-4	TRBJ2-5	TGTGCCAGCAGCTTACCCGGGTACCAAGAGACCCAGTACTTC	CASSLPGYQETQYF
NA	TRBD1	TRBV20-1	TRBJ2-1	TGCAGTGCTAGAGATCCGACAGGGGGCTTTAACAATGAGCAGTTCTTC	CSARDPTGGFNNEQFF
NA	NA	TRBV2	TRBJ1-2	TGTGCCAGCAAGGAGGAAGCTAACTATGGCTACACCTTC	CASKEEANYGYTF
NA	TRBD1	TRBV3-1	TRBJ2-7	TGTGCCAGCAGCGGCCGGGACAGGGCGTTTATCGAGCAGTACTTC	CASSGRDRAFIEQYF
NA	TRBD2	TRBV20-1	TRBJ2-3	TGCAGTGCTCGGGCTAGCGGGGATGGTACGCAGTATTTT	CSARASGDGTQYF
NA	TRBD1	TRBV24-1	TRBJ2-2	TGTGCCACCAGTGATTCCCCTCGGACAGGGGTGACCGGGGAGCTGTTTTTT	CATSDSPRTGVTGELFF
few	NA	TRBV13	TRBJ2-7	TGTGCCAGCAGCCAACAACTAGGTTGGGCTTTCGACTCCTACGAGCAGTACTTC	CASSQQLGWAFDSYEQYF
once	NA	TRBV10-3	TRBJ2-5	TGTGCCATTGGACAGTTCCAAGAGACCCAGTACTTC	CAIGQFQETQYF
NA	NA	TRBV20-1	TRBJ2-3	TGCAGTGCTAGAGGCTCTCGGACAGATACGCAGTATTTT	CSARGSRTDTQYF
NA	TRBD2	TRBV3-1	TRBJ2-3	TGTGCCAGCAGCCATCAGGGACTAGCCACAGATACGCAGTATTTT	CASSHQGLATDTQYF
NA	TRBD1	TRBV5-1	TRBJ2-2	TGCGCCAGCAGCTGGGGACAGGTGACCGGGGAGCTGTTTTTT	CASSWGQVTGELFF
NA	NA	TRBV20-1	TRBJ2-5	TGCAGTGCAACTAACCCAGGCCAAGAGACCCAGTACTTC	CSATNPGQETQYF
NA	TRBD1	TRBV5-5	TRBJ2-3	TGTGCCGGCAGGGGGTGGGATGGGTCCACAGATACGCAGTATTTT	CAGRGWDGSTDTQYF
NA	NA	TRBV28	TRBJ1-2	TGTGCCAGCACCCCCAGGGCAGGTGGCTACACCTTC	CASTPRAGGYTF
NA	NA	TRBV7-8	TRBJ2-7	TGTGCCAGCAGGCCCCCTTGGGCTAACCCCTCCTCCGAGCAGTACTTC	CASRPPWANPSSEQYF
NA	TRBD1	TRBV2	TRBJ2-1	TGTGCCAGCAGGGTGGACAGGGGCTCCTACAATGAGCAGTTCTTC	CASRVDRGSYNEQFF
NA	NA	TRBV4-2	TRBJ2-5	TGTGCCAGCAGCCAAGATAGAGCGCTGGGAGAGACCCAGTACTTC	CASSQDRALGETQYF
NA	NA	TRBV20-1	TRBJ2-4	TGCAGTGCTACAAACCCCACGGAGCAGTACTTC	CSATNPTEQYF
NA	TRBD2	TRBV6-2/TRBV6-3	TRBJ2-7	TGTGCCAGCAACGCCGGGACTAGCTTATCCTACGAGCAGTACTTC	CASNAGTSLSYEQYF
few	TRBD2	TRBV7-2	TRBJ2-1	TGTGCCAGCAGCCCCGAGTGGGCTAGCGGGGGTCTCAGCTCCTACAATGAGCAGTTCTTC	CASSPEWASGGLSSYNEQFF
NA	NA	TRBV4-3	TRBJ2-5	TGCGCCAGCAGCCAAGTCACGGGGGGCCGAGAGACCCAGTACTTC	CASSQVTGGRETQYF
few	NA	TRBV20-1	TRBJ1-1	TGCAGTGCTAGAACCGGTTCGATGAGCACTGAAGCTTTCTTT	CSARTGSMSTEAFF
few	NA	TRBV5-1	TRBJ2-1	TGCGCCAGCAGCTTGGTGGGTGATGAGCAGTTCTTC	CASSLVGDEQFF
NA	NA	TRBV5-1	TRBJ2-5	TGCGCCAGCAGCCCCGGGAGAAGCTGGTACCAAGAGACCCAGTACTTC	CASSPGRSWYQETQYF
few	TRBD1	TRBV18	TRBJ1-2	TGTGCCAGCTCATCCGGACAGGGGTCCTATGGCTACACCTTC	CASSSGQGSYGYTF
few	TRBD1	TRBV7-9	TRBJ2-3	TGTGCCAGTAGGGACAGTGGGGGAAGAATGGCCACAGATACGCAGTATTTT	CASRDSGGRMATDTQYF